The rows below give T cell receptor beta chains drawn from one sample of a study of control samples from healthy donors and cancer patients. The protocol was immunoSEQ multiplex PCR, while the TCRdb copy is restricted to in-frame clones and leaves out a portion. The profile covers about 140,000 clones, with 94% appearing a single time and 13% taken by the ten largest. The sample consisted of blood. These receptors were taken from a middle-aged man in good health. The CDR3 runs from the conserved cysteine through the conserved F or W. The D gene is left open where the match is weak. Rows may omit the clone size; those that give it use once, few, many or a size class.

v_gene: TRBV9; d_gene: TRBD1; j_gene: TRBJ1-2; abundance: NA; CDR3aa: CASSVTGGGDGYTF; CDR3nt: TGTGCCAGCAGCGTAACAGGGGGCGGGGATGGCTACACCTTC
v_gene: TRBV4-1; d_gene: NA; j_gene: TRBJ2-7; abundance: NA; CDR3aa: CASSQDRREQYF; CDR3nt: TGCGCCAGCAGCCAAGATCGCCGGGAGCAGTACTTC
v_gene: TRBV4-1; d_gene: TRBD1; j_gene: TRBJ2-7; abundance: once; CDR3aa: CASSLGQGRSYEQYF; CDR3nt: TGCGCCAGCAGCCTCGGACAGGGAAGGTCCTACGAGCAGTACTTC
v_gene: TRBV7-7; d_gene: NA; j_gene: TRBJ2-2; abundance: NA; CDR3aa: CASSLRAGTTGELFF; CDR3nt: TGTGCTAGCAGCTTAAGGGCAGGGACCACCGGGGAGCTGTTTTTT
v_gene: TRBV11-2; d_gene: TRBD1; j_gene: TRBJ2-7; abundance: NA; CDR3aa: CASSYRRDRVSYEQYF; CDR3nt: TGTGCCAGCAGCTATAGGCGGGACAGGGTTTCCTACGAGCAGTACTTC
v_gene: TRBV12-3/TRBV12-4; d_gene: NA; j_gene: TRBJ2-1; abundance: NA; CDR3aa: CASRRYNEQFF; CDR3nt: TGTGCCAGCAGGAGATACAATGAGCAGTTCTTC
v_gene: TRBV18; d_gene: NA; j_gene: TRBJ1-4; abundance: NA; CDR3aa: CASSPGFGEKLFF; CDR3nt: TGTGCCAGCTCACCAGGGTTCGGTGAAAAACTGTTTTTT
v_gene: TRBV19; d_gene: TRBD2; j_gene: TRBJ2-3; abundance: NA; CDR3aa: CASREWGLAPDTQYF; CDR3nt: TGTGCCAGTAGGGAATGGGGACTAGCGCCAGATACGCAGTATTTT
v_gene: TRBV7-3; d_gene: NA; j_gene: TRBJ1-1; abundance: NA; CDR3aa: CASSLGTEAFF; CDR3nt: TGTGCCAGCAGCCTGGGGACTGAAGCTTTCTTT
v_gene: TRBV24-1; d_gene: NA; j_gene: TRBJ1-2; abundance: NA; CDR3aa: CATSDINPSGDGYTF; CDR3nt: TGTGCCACCAGTGACATTAATCCCTCTGGGGATGGCTACACCTTC
v_gene: TRBV4-2; d_gene: TRBD2; j_gene: TRBJ2-7; abundance: NA; CDR3aa: CASSQDSGGAGEQYF; CDR3nt: TGTGCCAGCAGCCAAGATAGCGGGGGGGCTGGCGAGCAGTACTTC
v_gene: TRBV4-2; d_gene: NA; j_gene: TRBJ1-2; abundance: NA; CDR3aa: CASSQDNGNNYGYTF; CDR3nt: TGTGCCAGCAGCCAAGATAACGGAAATAACTATGGCTACACCTTC
v_gene: TRBV20-1; d_gene: NA; j_gene: TRBJ1-2; abundance: NA; CDR3aa: CSARDGYGYTF; CDR3nt: TGCAGTGCTAGAGATGGGTATGGCTACACCTTC
v_gene: TRBV9; d_gene: TRBD1; j_gene: TRBJ2-5; abundance: NA; CDR3aa: CASSVAGQGSETQYF; CDR3nt: TGTGCCAGCAGCGTCGCGGGACAGGGTTCGGAGACCCAGTACTTC
v_gene: TRBV5-6; d_gene: TRBD1; j_gene: TRBJ2-5; abundance: once; CDR3aa: CASSLKTGVRETQYF; CDR3nt: TGTGCCAGCAGCTTGAAAACAGGGGTGAGAGAGACCCAGTACTTC
v_gene: TRBV9; d_gene: TRBD1; j_gene: TRBJ1-6; abundance: NA; CDR3aa: CASSGTPDRDNSPLHF; CDR3nt: TGTGCCAGCAGCGGAACCCCCGACAGGGATAATTCACCCCTCCACTTT
v_gene: TRBV24-1; d_gene: NA; j_gene: TRBJ2-6; abundance: NA; CDR3aa: CATSGRGLDGANVLTF; CDR3nt: TGTGCCACCAGTGGGCGGGGTTTGGACGGGGCCAACGTCCTGACTTTC
v_gene: TRBV6-5; d_gene: NA; j_gene: TRBJ2-7; abundance: NA; CDR3aa: CASSKGTPRSEQYF; CDR3nt: TGTGCCAGCAGCAAAGGGACGCCGCGAAGCGAGCAGTACTTC
v_gene: TRBV6-5; d_gene: NA; j_gene: TRBJ2-2; abundance: few; CDR3aa: CASSYNRELFF; CDR3nt: TGTGCCAGCAGTTATAATAGGGAGCTGTTTTTT
v_gene: TRBV3-1/TRBV3-2; d_gene: NA; j_gene: TRBJ2-7; abundance: NA; CDR3aa: CASSLQGNFLSSYEQYF; CDR3nt: TGTGCCAGCAGCCTCCAAGGGAACTTCTTAAGCTCCTACGAGCAGTACTTC
v_gene: TRBV5-1; d_gene: NA; j_gene: TRBJ1-4; abundance: NA; CDR3aa: CASSLMGRGEKLFF; CDR3nt: TGCGCCAGCAGCTTGATGGGTCGAGGGGAAAAACTGTTTTTT
v_gene: TRBV28; d_gene: TRBD2; j_gene: TRBJ2-3; abundance: once; CDR3aa: CASSLLAERGDTQYF; CDR3nt: TGTGCCAGCAGTCTACTAGCGGAGAGGGGAGATACGCAGTATTTT
v_gene: TRBV4-3; d_gene: NA; j_gene: TRBJ1-5; abundance: NA; CDR3aa: CASSQGRVSNQPQHF; CDR3nt: TGCGCCAGCAGCCAAGGGAGGGTTAGCAATCAGCCCCAGCATTTT
v_gene: TRBV19; d_gene: NA; j_gene: TRBJ2-2; abundance: NA; CDR3aa: CASSIGTGRDTGELFF; CDR3nt: TGTGCCAGTAGTATTGGAACAGGGAGGGACACCGGGGAGCTGTTTTTT
v_gene: TRBV7-3; d_gene: TRBD1; j_gene: TRBJ2-7; abundance: once; CDR3aa: CASSFDRAPLYEQYF; CDR3nt: TGTGCCAGCAGCTTTGACAGGGCGCCCCTCTACGAGCAGTACTTC
v_gene: TRBV6-6; d_gene: NA; j_gene: TRBJ1-3; abundance: NA; CDR3aa: CASSAGSSGNTIYF; CDR3nt: TGTGCCAGCAGTGCAGGGAGCTCTGGAAACACCATATATTTT
v_gene: TRBV9; d_gene: NA; j_gene: TRBJ2-3; abundance: NA; CDR3aa: CASSVERDTQYF; CDR3nt: TGTGCCAGCAGCGTAGAAAGGGATACGCAGTATTTT
v_gene: TRBV5-1; d_gene: NA; j_gene: TRBJ1-1; abundance: many; CDR3aa: CASRFEGSSTEAFF; CDR3nt: TGCGCCAGCAGGTTTGAGGGGTCGAGCACTGAAGCTTTCTTT
v_gene: TRBV4-1; d_gene: NA; j_gene: TRBJ1-4; abundance: once; CDR3aa: CASSQVGLGNEKLFF; CDR3nt: TGCGCCAGCAGCCAAGTTGGGCTAGGGAATGAAAAACTGTTTTTT
v_gene: TRBV5-8; d_gene: NA; j_gene: TRBJ1-1; abundance: NA; CDR3aa: CASSLPEGRRDGAEAFF; CDR3nt: TGTGCCAGCAGCTTGCCAGAGGGTAGGAGGGACGGCGCTGAAGCTTTCTTT
v_gene: TRBV28; d_gene: NA; j_gene: TRBJ2-7; abundance: NA; CDR3aa: CASSLSTSGLRVYEQYF; CDR3nt: TGTGCCAGCAGTCTGTCGACCTCGGGACTCCGCGTCTACGAGCAGTACTTC
v_gene: TRBV6-5; d_gene: NA; j_gene: TRBJ1-1; abundance: NA; CDR3aa: CASRMGTNTEAFF; CDR3nt: TGTGCCAGCAGAATGGGGACTAACACTGAAGCTTTCTTT
v_gene: TRBV18; d_gene: NA; j_gene: TRBJ1-1; abundance: NA; CDR3aa: CASSPRRNTEAFF; CDR3nt: TGTGCCAGCTCACCACGAAGGAACACTGAAGCTTTCTTT
v_gene: TRBV28; d_gene: NA; j_gene: TRBJ2-3; abundance: NA; CDR3aa: CASAPVGDTQYF; CDR3nt: TGTGCCAGTGCCCCTGTCGGGGATACGCAGTATTTT
v_gene: TRBV5-1; d_gene: NA; j_gene: TRBJ1-1; abundance: NA; CDR3aa: CASSSSQGLLSEAFF; CDR3nt: TGCGCCAGCAGCTCCTCGCAGGGCCTACTTTCTGAAGCTTTCTTT
v_gene: TRBV27; d_gene: TRBD1; j_gene: TRBJ1-5; abundance: NA; CDR3aa: CASSFLRQGAVQPQHF; CDR3nt: TGTGCCAGCAGTTTTTTGAGACAGGGGGCCGTTCAGCCCCAGCATTTT
v_gene: TRBV24-1; d_gene: NA; j_gene: TRBJ2-1; abundance: once; CDR3aa: CATSDLSSYNEQFF; CDR3nt: TGTGCCACCAGTGATCTCAGCTCCTACAATGAGCAGTTCTTC
v_gene: TRBV28; d_gene: NA; j_gene: TRBJ1-6; abundance: NA; CDR3aa: CASRNDGNSPLHF; CDR3nt: TGTGCCAGCCGCAACGACGGAAATTCACCCCTCCACTTT
v_gene: TRBV9; d_gene: TRBD2; j_gene: TRBJ2-1; abundance: NA; CDR3aa: CASSALAGGYNEQFF; CDR3nt: TGTGCCAGCAGCGCGCTAGCGGGGGGGTACAATGAGCAGTTCTTC
v_gene: TRBV6-5; d_gene: NA; j_gene: TRBJ2-7; abundance: NA; CDR3aa: CASRSSAGSPSYEQYF; CDR3nt: TGTGCCAGCCGTTCGTCTGCTGGGTCCCCCTCCTACGAGCAGTACTTC
v_gene: TRBV29-1; d_gene: TRBD1; j_gene: TRBJ1-2; abundance: once; CDR3aa: CSVDSTGTYGYTF; CDR3nt: TGCAGCGTTGATTCGACAGGGACCTATGGCTACACCTTC
v_gene: TRBV12-3/TRBV12-4; d_gene: NA; j_gene: TRBJ1-6; abundance: few; CDR3aa: CASSRGQGTPLHF; CDR3nt: TGTGCCAGCAGCCGAGGTCAGGGAACACCCCTCCACTTT
v_gene: TRBV29-1; d_gene: NA; j_gene: TRBJ1-4; abundance: once; CDR3aa: CSVGYGTLEKLFF; CDR3nt: TGCAGCGTCGGGTATGGGACATTAGAAAAACTGTTTTTT
v_gene: TRBV5-1; d_gene: TRBD1; j_gene: TRBJ2-2; abundance: NA; CDR3aa: CASSWGQGGTGELFF; CDR3nt: TGCGCCAGCAGCTGGGGACAGGGAGGCACCGGGGAGCTGTTTTTT
v_gene: TRBV15; d_gene: NA; j_gene: TRBJ2-1; abundance: NA; CDR3aa: CATSRDGSYNEQFF; CDR3nt: TGTGCCACCAGCAGAGATGGCTCCTACAATGAGCAGTTCTTC
v_gene: TRBV6-1; d_gene: TRBD1; j_gene: TRBJ1-1; abundance: NA; CDR3aa: CASSARQGLLNTEAFF; CDR3nt: TGTGCCAGCAGTGCTAGACAGGGTTTGCTGAACACTGAAGCTTTCTTT
v_gene: TRBV30; d_gene: TRBD1; j_gene: TRBJ1-5; abundance: once; CDR3aa: CAWSQGQGGQPQHF; CDR3nt: TGTGCCTGGAGCCAGGGACAGGGAGGTCAGCCCCAGCATTTT
v_gene: TRBV29-1; d_gene: NA; j_gene: TRBJ1-6; abundance: NA; CDR3aa: CSVQLKGSLHF; CDR3nt: TGCAGCGTTCAATTAAAGGGATCCCTCCACTTT
v_gene: TRBV7-8; d_gene: NA; j_gene: TRBJ1-1; abundance: NA; CDR3aa: CASSQYTGNTEAFF; CDR3nt: TGTGCCAGCAGCCAATACACAGGAAACACTGAAGCTTTCTTT
v_gene: TRBV18; d_gene: NA; j_gene: TRBJ1-5; abundance: NA; CDR3aa: CASSPGINQPQHF; CDR3nt: TGTGCCAGCTCACCAGGGATCAATCAGCCCCAGCATTTT
v_gene: TRBV15; d_gene: TRBD1; j_gene: TRBJ2-5; abundance: NA; CDR3aa: CATSSHTGGIQTQYF; CDR3nt: TGTGCCACCAGCAGTCATACAGGGGGCATACAGACCCAGTACTTC
v_gene: TRBV5-5; d_gene: TRBD1; j_gene: TRBJ2-7; abundance: NA; CDR3aa: CASSFWTGSYEQYF; CDR3nt: TGTGCCAGCAGCTTCTGGACAGGGTCCTACGAGCAGTACTTC
v_gene: TRBV6-5; d_gene: NA; j_gene: TRBJ1-1; abundance: NA; CDR3aa: CATHNPQGRNTEAFF; CDR3nt: TGTGCCACCCACAATCCTCAGGGGAGGAACACTGAAGCTTTCTTT